This TCR beta chain was identified in a study of T cells after yellow fever vaccination. The study's findings and limits: The booster response re-showed most primary clones: around 97% CD4, around 85% CD8. There was a possibility that FACS-sorted repertoires contained abundant clonotypes contaminating from the bulk population.

The germline gives CDR1 DFQATT, CDR2 SNEGSKA (reference sequence). The CDR3 loop spans 16 amino acids. V was shortened by 2 bases and J by 2 bases, with 18 bases between the two germline ends. With respect to this clonotype: As yet, its antigen is unknown.

5'RACE template switching added a universal primer site and UMIs to TCR cDNA. TCRdb re-called the 5' RACE reads with MiXCR, one entry per CDR3 protein. The sample lists fewer than 650,000 distinct CDR3 sequences; around a fifth were seen once. This material consisted of PBMCs, taken more than 20 days after the first yellow fever vaccination. The source of this sequence is a man between 18 and 35 years old who received the YFV17D yellow fever vaccine. The chain couples TRBV20-1 to TRBJ1-1, with D unresolved. For the CDR3, the DNA is TGCAGTGCTAGACCCCGGACCTCTAACTTTAACACTGAAGCTTTCTTT. Translated: CSARPRTSNFNTEAFF.